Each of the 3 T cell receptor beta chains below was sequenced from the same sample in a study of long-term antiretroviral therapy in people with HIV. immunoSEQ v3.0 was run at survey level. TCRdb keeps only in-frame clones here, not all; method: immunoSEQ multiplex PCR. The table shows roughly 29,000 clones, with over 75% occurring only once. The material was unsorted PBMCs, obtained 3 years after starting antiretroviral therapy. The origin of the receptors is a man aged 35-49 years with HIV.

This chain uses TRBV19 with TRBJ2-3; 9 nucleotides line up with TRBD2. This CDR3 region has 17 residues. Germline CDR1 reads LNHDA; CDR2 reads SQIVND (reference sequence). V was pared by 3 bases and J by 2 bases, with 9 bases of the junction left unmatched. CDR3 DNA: TGTGCCAGTAGTATTCTCTTAGTAGCGGGGGACACAGATACGCAGTATTTT. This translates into CASSILLVAGDTDTQYF.

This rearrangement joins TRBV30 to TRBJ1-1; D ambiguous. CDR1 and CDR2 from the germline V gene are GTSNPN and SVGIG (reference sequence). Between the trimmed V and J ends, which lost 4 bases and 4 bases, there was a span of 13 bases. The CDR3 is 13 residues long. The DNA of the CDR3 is TGTGCCTGGACCGACCTAGGTGGCACTGAAGCTTTCTTT. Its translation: CAWTDLGGTEAFF.

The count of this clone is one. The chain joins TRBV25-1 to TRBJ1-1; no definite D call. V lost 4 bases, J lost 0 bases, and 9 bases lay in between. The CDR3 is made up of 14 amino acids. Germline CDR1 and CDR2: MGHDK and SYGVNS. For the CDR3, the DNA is TGTGCCAGCAGTGGCGGGAAACTGAACACTGAAGCTTTCTTT. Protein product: CASSGGKLNTEAFF.